One and the same sample provided the 12 T cell receptor beta chains below, sequenced in a study of T cell clones after liver transplantation (dated by TCRdb to the late 2010s). The protocol used for the library was the immunoSEQ multiplex PCR assay. TCRdb carries this immuneACCESS record with in-frame sequences only. Its versions omit some clonotypes, under half of them owing to an unresolved V gene in the studies checked, with the rest unexplained. Recorded for this sample are over 100,000 clones; approximately 85% of them occurred a single time. The ten most abundant clones make up 0.99% of the sample. Interpreted using the paper, the time point label stands for: pre-transplant. The source material was CD4+ T cells from blood, sampled before liver transplant. Receptor source: a human donor who received a liver transplant.

The chain links TRBV9 to TRBJ2-7; 9 bases fit TRBD1. The CDR3 length is 15 residues. Germline values: CDR1 SGDLS, CDR2 YYNGEE. Trimming cost V 3 bases and J 2 bases; bases outside gene matches: 6. CDR3 sequence (DNA): TGTGCCAGCAGCGAGACAGGGGGTTGGACCTACGAGCAGTACTTC. This encodes CASSETGGWTYEQYF.

The J gene is TRBJ1-5, the V gene TRBV28, with 10 positions matching TRBD1. Trimming removed 5 bases from V and 3 bases from J; junction bases left unmatched: 7. The CDR3 has 16 amino acids. Germline loops: CDR1 MDHEN, CDR2 SYDVKM. Here the CDR3 DNA reads TGTGCCAGCAGTCCTCCGGGACAGGGGTCCAATCAGCCCCAGCATTTT. Its translation: CASSPPGQGSNQPQHF.

This sequence joins TRBV6-1 and TRBJ2-1; 7 bases agree with TRBD2. V was clipped by 0 bases and J by 2 bases; unmatched bases: 4. Germline loops: CDR1 MNHNS, CDR2 SASEGT. The CDR3 loop spans 16 amino acids. CDR3 amino acids: CASSEAWGGPYNEQFF. In DNA form, the CDR3 reads TGTGCCAGCAGTGAAGCGTGGGGGGGTCCCTACAATGAGCAGTTCTTC.

This clone was observed a few times. The rearrangement links TRBV6-6 to TRBJ2-7; 8 bases map to TRBD2. Unmatched junction bases numbered 4, after V lost 0 bases and J lost 0 bases. This CDR3 contains 16 residues. Germline lookup yields CDR1 MNHNY and CDR2 SVGAGI (reference sequence). The CDR3 loop reads CASSYSSGGLSYEQYF. In DNA, the CDR3 is TGTGCCAGCAGTTACTCAAGCGGGGGCCTCTCCTACGAGCAGTACTTC.

The rearrangement joins TRBV29-1 to TRBJ1-1, with TRBD1 matching over 7 bases. V dropped 5 bases and J dropped 0; count of bases not matched to a gene: 6. The CDR3 is 14 residues long. Germline CDR1 is SQVTM and CDR2 is ANQGSEA. As DNA, the CDR3 is TGCAGCGTTAAGGGGGCCGGGATGAACACTGAAGCTTTCTTT. Protein sequence: CSVKGAGMNTEAFF.

J is TRBJ1-2 and V is TRBV5-4, with 7 bases matching TRBD1. V shed 0 bases, J shed 4 bases, and the junction held 3 bases outside the gene matches. Looked up from germline, CDR1 is SGHNT and CDR2 is YYREEE (reference sequence). The CDR3 is 14 amino acids. The CDR3: CASSLARGGYGYTF. In nucleotides, the CDR3 is TGTGCCAGCAGCTTGGCCAGGGGGGGCTATGGCTACACCTTC.

On this clone: This CDR3 is also generated by other DNA sequences in the sample. The rearrangement links TRBV2 to TRBJ1-1; D might be TRBD1 (6 bases). The CDR3 contains 13 residues. V was trimmed by 9 bases and J by 0 bases, leaving 11 bases between them. Germline loops: CDR1 SNHLY, CDR2 FYNNEI. The CDR3 reads CARTGDMNTEAFF. The CDR3 DNA reads TGTGCCAGGACAGGAGATATGAACACTGAAGCTTTCTTT.

V and J are TRBV6-1 and TRBJ2-7, with D uncertain. Trimming took 6 bases from V and 5 from J, leaving 8 bases between them. The CDR3 is 11 amino acids. The V gene's germline CDR1 is MNHNS and CDR2 SASEGT. The CDR3 DNA is TGTGCCAGCAGGAAGAGCCACGAGCAGTACTTC. Protein product: CASRKSHEQYF.

This chain joins TRBV9 and TRBJ1-1; D not certain. There are 15 residues in the CDR3. Germline assignment: CDR1 SGDLS and CDR2 YYNGEE. V was shortened by 4 bases and J by 2 bases, with 15 bases between the two germline ends. CDR3: CASSPRKVPNTEAFF. CDR3 coding DNA: TGTGCCAGCAGCCCCCGCAAAGTTCCTAACACTGAAGCTTTCTTT.

The rearrangement links TRBV2 to TRBJ2-3; D unclear. Germline CDR1 SNHLY, CDR2 FYNNEI. The CDR3 covers 13 residues. V gave up 0 bases and J gave up 4 bases, with 5 bases separating them. For the CDR3, the DNA is TGTGCCAGCAGTGAAGCTTGGTCAGATACGCAGTATTTT. Protein product: CASSEAWSDTQYF. The variable domain in full, with the rest retrieved from reference TRBV2 and TRBJ2-3, is EPEVTQTPSHQVTQMGQEVILRCVPISNHLYFYWYRQILGQKVEFLVSFYNNEISEKSEIFDDQFSVERPDGSNFTLKIRSTKLEDSAMYFCASSEAWSDTQYFGPGTRLTVL.

This clone occurred once. CDR3 sequence reads: CASSLMTRVQETQYF. The CDR3 DNA follows: TGTGCCAGCAGCTTAATGACCAGGGTTCAAGAGACCCAGTACTTC. The V gene is TRBV7-6, the J gene TRBJ2-5; tentative D call: TRBD1 (5 bases). Trimming removed 2 bases at V and 2 bases at J, with 12 bases between. Germline V gene lookup returns CDR1 SGHVS and CDR2 FNYEAQ. CDR3 length: 15 amino acids.

The chain combines TRBV4-1 with TRBJ2-1; 10 nucleotides line up with TRBD2. The germline gives CDR1 MGHRA, CDR2 YSYEKL. V was pared by 7 bases and J by 8 bases, with 11 bases of the junction left unmatched. This CDR3 region has 15 residues. The CDR3 loop reads CASTLAGGRMDEQFF. For the CDR3, the DNA is TGCGCCAGCACTTTAGCGGGAGGCCGCATGGATGAGCAGTTCTTC.